These 26 T cell receptor beta chains came from one sample sequenced in a study of cytomegalovirus exposure and HLA in healthy donors. Primers included in the PCR were 60 Vbeta and 13 Jbeta primers. Sequencing was performed with immunoSEQ multiplex PCR; in TCRdb, only in-frame clones are kept and a portion is missing. The table records about 120,000 clones, over 6.5% of them present only once. Source material: PBMCs. These receptors came from a woman in her forties in good health and CMV-seropositive.

The table lists this clone with a few counts. The chain carries TRBV5-6 and TRBJ1-2, with D tentatively TRBD1 (6 bases). Germline loops: CDR1 SGHDT, CDR2 YYEEEE. V lost 7 bases and J lost 0, with 16 bases in between. This CDR3 has 15 residues. CDR3 bases: TGTGCCAGCTTAACAGGGTCTAGTCCTAACTATGGCTACACCTTC. Its protein product is CASLTGSSPNYGYTF.

The chain joins TRBV7-9 to TRBJ1-4, with 9 bases identical to TRBD1. V was pared by 5 bases and J by 7 bases, with 5 bases of the junction left unmatched. Germline loops: CDR1 SEHNR, CDR2 FQNEAQ (reference sequence). The CDR3 runs to 14 residues. The CDR3: CASSRTGATEKLFF. The CDR3 nucleotides read TGTGCCAGCAGCAGGACAGGGGCGACTGAAAAACTGTTTTTT.

In this sample, this clone turned up a few times. V gene TRBV29-1 combines with J gene TRBJ1-5; TRBD1 matches at 7 bases. Germline V gives CDR1 SQVTM, CDR2 ANQGSEA. The junction had 7 bases not matched to a gene; V was cut back by 4 bases and J by 4 bases. The CDR3 contains 14 residues. CDR3: CSVVWQGVNQPQHF. DNA of the CDR3: TGCAGCGTTGTATGGCAGGGGGTTAATCAGCCCCAGCATTTT.

This clone was seen a few times. This chain connects TRBV6-5 to TRBJ2-6; no clear D. The CDR3 spans 16 residues. Trimming removed 4 bases from V and 4 bases from J, with 14 bases in between. The germline CDR1 and CDR2 sequences are MNHEY and SVGAGI. CDR3 nucleotides: TGTGCCAGCAGTTTTTCCTCTACCGCCGGGGCCAACGTCCTGACTTTC. Translation: CASSFSSTAGANVLTF.

V usage is TRBV11-3 and J usage is TRBJ2-1, with TRBD2 matching over 9 bases. The J segment lost 8 bases and the V segment lost 3 bases, leaving 8 bases of the junction unmatched. This CDR3 comprises 15 residues. Germline-derived CDR1 and CDR2 are SGHNT and YENEEA. CDR3 in DNA: TGTGCCAGCAGCTTGATGATAGCGGGGGAGCATGAGCAGTTCTTC. Translation: CASSLMIAGEHEQFF.

The V gene is TRBV4-2, the J gene TRBJ2-7, with a possible D match to TRBD2 (5 bases). The CDR3 has 14 residues. CDR1 LGHNA and CDR2 YNFKEQ come from the germline V gene. V shed 0 bases and J shed 2 bases, with 8 bases lying between them. The CDR3 nucleotides are TGTGCCAGCAGCCAAGAAGACGGGACCTACGAGCAGTACTTC. Its translation: CASSQEDGTYEQYF.

The chain couples TRBV11-2 to TRBJ1-3; D remains ambiguous. CDR1 and CDR2 from the germline V gene are SGHAT and FQNNGV. This CDR3 contains 14 residues. Trimming cost V 1 base and J 3 bases, with 7 bases left between them. DNA for the CDR3: TGTGCCAGCAGCTTAGGCAGGCTTGGAAACACCATATATTTT. This translates into CASSLGRLGNTIYF. The full variable domain, completed using reference TRBV11-2 and TRBJ1-3, is EAGVAQSPRYKIIEKRQSVAFWCNPISGHATLYWYQQILGQGPKLLIQFQNNGVVDDSQLPKDRFSAERLKGVDSTLKIQPAKLEDSAVYLCASSLGRLGNTIYFGEGSWLTVV.

This clone has just a few counts. The chain recombines TRBV18 with TRBJ2-7; 9 bases match TRBD2. V shed 6 bases and J 0 bases; nucleotides not matched to a gene: 12. CDR1 and CDR2 (germline): KGHSH, LQKENI. This CDR3 comprises 17 residues. CDR3 coding DNA: TGTGCCAGCTCGCCTAAATCCGGACTAGCGAACTCCTACGAGCAGTACTTC. Residues: CASSPKSGLANSYEQYF.

The V gene is TRBV7-8, the J gene TRBJ1-1, with TRBD1 as a possible D gene (6 bases). Germline-derived CDR1 and CDR2 are SGHVS and FQNEAQ. CDR3 length: 15 residues. V dropped 9 bases and J dropped 4 bases, with 21 bases sitting between them. In nucleotides, the CDR3 is TGTGCCAGTTCCCCGAGAACAGGGAGAGCCACTGAAGCTTTCTTT. It is translated as CASSPRTGRATEAFF.

This clone came up a few times. The chain employs TRBV19 and TRBJ1-5, with a possible D match to TRBD1 (5 bases). The CDR3 runs to 15 residues. Trimming stripped 0 bases from V and 0 bases from J, with 6 bases between. CDR1 is LNHDA and CDR2 is SQIVND in the germline V gene (reference sequence). The CDR3 sequence: CASSIEQVSNQPQHF. The CDR3 DNA sequence: TGTGCCAGTAGTATAGAACAGGTTAGCAATCAGCCCCAGCATTTT.

This clone has more than one count but fewer than ten. The chain is built from TRBV7-9 and TRBJ2-7; the D is unclear. This CDR3 region has 13 residues. The V end was cut by 5 bases, the J end by 0 bases, with 8 bases between. CDR1 is SEHNR, CDR2 FQNEAQ, per germline (reference sequence). The CDR3, as DNA: TGTGCCAGCAGCCCTACCCCCTCCTACGAGCAGTACTTC. It yields the protein CASSPTPSYEQYF.

The gene calls are TRBV18 and TRBJ1-1, with a tentative D call TRBD1 (6 bases). V lost 0 bases and J lost 1, with 9 bases in between. The CDR3 is 15 amino acids. Germline assignment: CDR1 KGHSH and CDR2 LQKENI. The CDR3 DNA follows: TGTGCCAGCTCACCACCGCGGGGGCAGAACACTGAAGCTTTCTTT. This sequence encodes CASSPPRGQNTEAFF.

This chain joins TRBV2 and TRBJ2-3; possible D gene TRBD2, 6 bases. Germline V lookup: CDR1 SNHLY, CDR2 FYNNEI. V was clipped by 6 bases and J by 1 base, with 11 bases between them. The CDR3 contains 14 residues. DNA for the CDR3: TGTGCCAGCAGCCCGGGACTCCGCACAGATACGCAGTATTTT. Its translation is CASSPGLRTDTQYF.

This chain links TRBV2 with TRBJ2-3; 10 bases fit TRBD2. This CDR3 contains 14 residues. Looked up from germline, CDR1 is SNHLY and CDR2 is FYNNEI. Trimming at V came to 6 bases and at J to 7 bases, leaving 7 bases not matched to a gene. CDR3 region: CASRERGGKYTQYF. The CDR3 DNA reads TGTGCCAGCAGAGAGCGGGGGGGCAAATATACGCAGTATTTT.

A few counts support this clone. This chain joins TRBV11-3 and TRBJ1-6; no reliable D call. The length of the CDR3 is 13 residues. Trimming left V 0 bases short and J 8 bases short, with 5 bases between. Germline loops: CDR1 SGHNT, CDR2 YENEEA. The CDR3 bases are TGTGCCAGCAGCTTAGATCGCGATTCACCCCTCCACTTT. Translation: CASSLDRDSPLHF.

The chain is built from TRBV6-5 and TRBJ2-5, with 8 bases fitting TRBD1. The DNA end is more similar to TRBJ2-7, so the J call may be wrong. The CDR3 extends over 15 amino acids. Germline CDR1 and CDR2: MNHEY and SVGAGI. The CDR3 sequence: CASSSPMTGVHEQYF. The CDR3 nucleotides are TGTGCCAGCAGTTCGCCGATGACAGGGGTCCACGAGCAGTACTTC.

The chain couples TRBV5-1 to TRBJ2-2; the D gene is possibly TRBD1 (5 bases). V was pared by 0 bases and J by 5 bases, with 11 bases between. The germline V gene has CDR1 SGHRS and CDR2 YFSETQ. This CDR3 comprises 15 residues. CDR3 nucleotide sequence: TGCGCCAGCAGCTTGGTGCGGACATCTACCGGGGAGCTGTTTTTT. This encodes CASSLVRTSTGELFF. The whole variable domain, remainder taken from reference TRBV5-1 and TRBJ2-2, is KAGVTQTPRYLIKTRGQQVTLSCSPISGHRSVSWYQQTPGQGLQFLFEYFSETQRNKGNFPGRFSGRQFSNSRSEMNVSTLELGDSALYLCASSLVRTSTGELFFGEGSRLTVL.

About this clone itself: Additional DNA sequences in this sample encode the identical CDR3. The genes are TRBV6-5 and TRBJ1-1, with 10 bases matching TRBD1. The CDR3 extends over 16 amino acids. CDR1 and CDR2 from the germline V gene are MNHEY and SVGAGI. V lost 3 bases, J lost 1 base, and 5 bases stayed unmatched. CDR3 protein: CASSYDRGRGNTEAFF. CDR3 sequence (DNA): TGTGCCAGCAGTTATGACAGGGGGCGCGGGAACACTGAAGCTTTCTTT.

This clone was seen more than once but under ten times. This chain connects TRBV19 to TRBJ2-1; TRBD2 is a possible D gene (6 bases). The CDR3 length is 13 residues. V was trimmed by 9 bases and J by 0 bases, leaving 9 bases between them. In germline, CDR1 is LNHDA, CDR2 SQIVND (reference sequence). CDR3 nucleotides: TGTGCCAGCCAGGGAGGCTCCTACAATGAGCAGTTCTTC. Protein product: CASQGGSYNEQFF. Looking up the rest from reference TRBV19 and TRBJ2-1 gives the full variable domain: DGGITQSPKYLFRKEGQNVTLSCEQNLNHDAMYWYRQDPGQGLRLIYYSQIVNDFQKGDIAEGYSVSREKKESFPLTVTSAQKNPTAFYLCASQGGSYNEQFFGPGTRLTVL.

The J gene is TRBJ1-1, the V gene TRBV2; 9 bases match TRBD1. Trimming removed 6 bases from V and 3 bases from J; junction bases left unmatched: 5. Germline V gene data show CDR1 as SNHLY and CDR2 as FYNNEI. This CDR3 comprises 14 residues. The CDR3: CASRVDRGDTEAFF. The DNA for the CDR3 is TGTGCCAGCAGGGTGGACAGGGGTGACACTGAAGCTTTCTTT.

This rearrangement joins TRBV19 to TRBJ1-2, with D possibly matching TRBD1 (5 bases). Deletions cut 5 bases from V and 7 bases from J, with 14 bases between. This CDR3 has 13 residues. Germline CDR1 is LNHDA and CDR2 is SQIVND (reference sequence). The DNA for the CDR3 is TGTGCCAGTAGTGGAACCCGGGACTCTGGCTACACCTTC. Protein sequence: CASSGTRDSGYTF.

V is TRBV6-1 and J is TRBJ1-2; 11 bases are shared with TRBD1. The V and J ends lost 2 bases and 4 bases, in that order; junction bases with no gene match: 12. Germline CDR1 reads MNHNS; CDR2 reads SASEGT. The CDR3 runs 18 residues. This chain's CDR3 is CASSEYAGTGGIVYGYTF. The CDR3 region has the DNA TGTGCCAGCAGTGAATACGCCGGGACAGGGGGTATAGTCTATGGCTACACCTTC.

The rearrangement joins TRBV7-8 to TRBJ2-5; D gene uncertain. Germline CDR1 and CDR2: SGHVS and FQNEAQ. The CDR3 is 14 residues long. V lost 5 bases and J 1 base, leaving 11 bases between the germline ends. The CDR3 here is CASSPQAFQETQYF. The CDR3 coding sequence is TGTGCCAGCAGCCCCCAGGCATTCCAAGAGACCCAGTACTTC. Complete variable domain (other parts from reference TRBV7-8 and TRBJ2-5): GAGVSQSPRYKVAKRGQDVALRCDPISGHVSLFWYQQALGQGPEFLTYFQNEAQLDKSGLPSDRFFAERPEGSVSTLKIQRTQQEDSAVYLCASSPQAFQETQYFGPGTRLLVL.

CDR3 amino acids: CASGTGYTGELFF. The CDR3, as DNA: TGTGCCAGCGGCACAGGGTACACCGGGGAGCTGTTTTTT. The chain uses TRBV6-4 and TRBJ2-2, with D possibly matching TRBD1 (6 bases). Germline loops: CDR1 MRHNA, CDR2 SNTAGT. V gave up 8 bases and J gave up 3 bases, with 10 bases separating them. This CDR3 region has 13 residues.

The chain uses TRBV5-6 and TRBJ2-7; D remains ambiguous. This CDR3 has 11 residues. V was shortened by 7 bases and J by 0 bases, with 5 bases between the two germline ends. Germline values: CDR1 SGHDT, CDR2 YYEEEE. CDR3 protein: CASRSSYEQYF. The CDR3 DNA sequence: TGTGCCAGCCGGTCCTCCTACGAGCAGTACTTC.

The rearrangement joins TRBV19 to TRBJ2-1, with 13 nucleotides matching TRBD2. The CDR3 consists of 21 residues. The V gene end was trimmed by 4 bases and the J gene end by 6 bases; junction bases not matched to a gene: 21. CDR1 is LNHDA and CDR2 is SQIVND in the germline V gene (reference sequence). Here the CDR3 reads CASSTRGQGATGTSGVNEQFF. For the CDR3, the DNA is TGTGCCAGTAGTACTCGCGGACAGGGGGCCACCGGGACTAGCGGGGTCAATGAGCAGTTCTTC.